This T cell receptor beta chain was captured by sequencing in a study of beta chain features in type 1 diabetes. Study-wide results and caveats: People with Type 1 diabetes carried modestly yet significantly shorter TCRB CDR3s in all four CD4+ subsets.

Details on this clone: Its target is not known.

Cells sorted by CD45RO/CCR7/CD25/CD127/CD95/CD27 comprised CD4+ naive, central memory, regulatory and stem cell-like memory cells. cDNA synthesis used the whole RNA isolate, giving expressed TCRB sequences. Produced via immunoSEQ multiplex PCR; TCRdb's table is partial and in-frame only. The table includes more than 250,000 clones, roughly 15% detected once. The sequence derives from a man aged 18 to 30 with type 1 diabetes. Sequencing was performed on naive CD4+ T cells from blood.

CDR3 nucleotide sequence: TGTGCCAGCAGTTTGGGTTGGGGAGCGGAAAAACTGTTTTTT. It encodes CASSLGWGAEKLFF. The chain recombines TRBV27 with TRBJ1-4; no clear D. The ends were cut back, 3 bases at V and 8 bases at J, with 13 bases in the middle. Looked up from germline, CDR1 is MNHEY and CDR2 is SMNVEV (reference sequence). The CDR3 is 14 residues long.